The clone carrying this T cell receptor (beta chain) was observed a few times. The antigen is unknown. Donors had nominal health at sampling but likely had unrecorded immune exposures. This sample is drawn from a study of cytomegalovirus exposure and HLA in healthy donors. Study-level points and caveats: Association with HLA alleles at 0.05 false discovery rate was found for roughly 17,000 TCR beta sequences in a later analysis. Presence/absence analyses assumed roughly uniform sequencing depth across donors.

This CDR3 spans 16 amino acids. The germline V gene encodes CDR1 SGHVS and CDR2 FQNEAQ. V was pared by 5 bases and J by 3 bases, with 7 bases of the junction left unmatched. Primers for the PCR totalled 60 Vbeta and 13 Jbeta. The authors' processing: In a later analysis, of around 83 million unique beta chains, around 9.9 million appeared in at least two donors. Assay used: immunoSEQ multiplex PCR; TCRdb lists only in-frame clones, some missing. That table is the source of V, J and clone size, and D and trimming were worked out from the DNA. Here the sample spans roughly 110,000 clones, 82% being singletons.

The rearrangement links TRBV7-8 to TRBJ1-3, with TRBD1 matching 10 bases. Sequencing was performed on PBMCs. This TCR was recovered from a man aged 25 to 45 in good health and CMV-seropositive. The CDR3 loop reads CASSLDRGLLGNTIYF. CDR3 in DNA: TGTGCCAGCAGCCTTGACAGGGGGCTACTTGGAAACACCATATATTTT.